These 28 T cell receptor beta chains were all obtained from the same sample, sequenced in a study of blood T cell repertoires in COVID-19. This table comes from immunoSEQ multiplex PCR, and its TCRdb copy is limited to in-frame clones, with some not included. Of some 170,000 clones listed, roughly 80% are singletons. Sequenced sample: peripheral blood. The receptors derive from a man aged 55 to 70 with acute or convalescent COVID-19.

V and J are TRBV5-8 and TRBJ2-6, with 11 bases matching TRBD1. The CDR3 runs 19 residues. Germline V gene data show CDR1 as SGHTS and CDR2 as YDEGEE. Germline trimming cut 4 bases from V and 0 bases from J; bases unmatched to any gene: 9. The CDR3 is CASSPRTGGGLSGANVLTF. The DNA of the CDR3 is TGTGCCAGCAGCCCCAGGACAGGGGGCGGACTCTCTGGGGCCAACGTCCTGACTTTC.

This sequence joins TRBV6-5 and TRBJ2-7, with TRBD1 as a possible D gene (6 bases). Germline CDR1 reads MNHEY; CDR2 reads SVGAGI. The CDR3 spans 13 residues. Trimming stripped 10 bases from V and 2 bases from J, with 15 bases between. CDR3 in DNA: TGTGCCACCACCGGGACACCTACCTACGAGCAGTACTTC. Residues: CATTGTPTYEQYF.

This chain uses TRBV2 with TRBJ1-5; 9 bases agree with TRBD1. Germline trimming cut 8 bases from V and 4 bases from J; bases unmatched to any gene: 15. This CDR3 is 17 amino acids long. Germline V gene lookup returns CDR1 SNHLY and CDR2 FYNNEI. The chain's CDR3 is CASWAGQGVVGNQPQHF. DNA for the CDR3: TGTGCCAGCTGGGCGGGACAGGGTGTAGTGGGGAATCAGCCCCAGCATTTT.

This chain uses TRBV3-1 (or the pseudogene TRBV3-2) with TRBJ1-4; no clear D gene. Germline-derived CDR1 and CDR2 are LGHDT and YNNKEL (reference sequence). Trimming took 0 bases from V and 11 from J, leaving 10 bases between them. The CDR3 consists of 13 residues. Written as DNA, the CDR3 is TGTGCCAGCAGCCAAGATTCGGCGAGGAAACTGTTTTTT. Translating it yields CASSQDSARKLFF.

The chain carries TRBV27 and TRBJ2-5, with D uncertain. This CDR3 has 15 residues. V was clipped by 5 bases and J by 2 bases, with 15 bases between them. In germline, CDR1 is MNHEY, CDR2 SMNVEV (reference sequence). CDR3 sequence: CASSPAGRLQETQYF. The CDR3 nucleotides read TGTGCCAGCAGTCCGGCAGGCAGGTTACAAGAGACCCAGTACTTC.

In its sample, this clone was seen a few times. V gene TRBV11-2 combines with J gene TRBJ2-3, with 14 bases lining up with TRBD2. V dropped 5 bases and J dropped 6; count of bases not matched to a gene: 4. Germline V gives CDR1 SGHAT, CDR2 FQNNGV. The CDR3 spans 15 residues. Here the CDR3 reads CASSRLAGGGDTQYF. The DNA of the CDR3 is TGTGCCAGCAGCCGACTAGCGGGGGGGGGTGATACGCAGTATTTT.

The chain is built from TRBV24-1 and TRBJ2-1; D not resolved. Trimming took off 5 bases at V and 3 bases at J, with 4 bases between the two ends. The CDR3 covers 12 residues. Germline loops: CDR1 KGHDR, CDR2 SFDVKD. CDR3: CATSARYNEQFF. DNA for the CDR3: TGTGCCACCAGTGCTCGCTACAATGAGCAGTTCTTC.

The J gene is TRBJ1-1, the V gene TRBV6-6, with D possibly TRBD1 on 6 matching bases. This CDR3 region has 13 residues. Trimming left V 8 bases short and J 5 bases short, with 15 bases between. Germline assignment: CDR1 MNHNY and CDR2 SVGAGI (reference sequence). CDR3 sequence (DNA): TGTGCCAGCGTTGGGGGGGCAGGGACTGAAGCTTTCTTT. This encodes CASVGGAGTEAFF.

The chain combines TRBV7-9 with TRBJ1-2; the D is unclear. V lost 3 bases, J lost 6 bases, and 5 bases lay in between. The CDR3 consists of 11 residues. Germline CDR1 is SEHNR and CDR2 is FQNEAQ (reference sequence). This CDR3 is CASSFRHGYTF. For the CDR3, the DNA is TGTGCCAGCAGCTTCCGTCATGGCTACACCTTC.

V gene TRBV24-1 combines with J gene TRBJ2-1; 13 nucleotides align to TRBD2. The CDR3 is 16 residues long. Looked up from germline, CDR1 is KGHDR and CDR2 is SFDVKD. V shed 4 bases and J 8 bases; nucleotides not matched to a gene: 7. CDR3 protein: CATSDPGTSGADEQFF. CDR3 sequence (DNA): TGTGCCACCAGTGACCCCGGGACTAGCGGGGCAGATGAGCAGTTCTTC.

The rearrangement uses TRBV2 and TRBJ1-1, with 7 bases fitting TRBD1. Trimming removed 8 bases from V and 1 base from J; junction bases left unmatched: 7. Germline V CDR1 and CDR2: SNHLY, FYNNEI. The CDR3 loop spans 14 amino acids. CDR3 sequence reads: CASGRQGSNTEAFF. CDR3 DNA: TGTGCCAGCGGCCGACAGGGATCGAACACTGAAGCTTTCTTT.

The chain links TRBV25-1 to TRBJ1-1; D remains ambiguous. CDR3 length equals 14 residues. With 1 base removed from V and 3 bases from J, the gap between germline ends came to 9 bases. Germline V gene lookup returns CDR1 MGHDK and CDR2 SYGVNS. CDR3 sequence: CASSEWSQYTEAFF. The CDR3 region has the DNA TGTGCCAGCAGTGAATGGTCGCAGTACACTGAAGCTTTCTTT.

This clone has a handful of counts. The chain links TRBV4-2 to TRBJ1-4; D is unresolved. V dropped 8 bases and J dropped 0 bases, with 10 bases sitting between them. The V gene's germline CDR1 is LGHNA and CDR2 YNFKEQ. This CDR3 contains 14 residues. The CDR3: CASGSRTTNEKLFF. CDR3 bases: TGTGCCAGCGGTAGCCGGACAACTAATGAAAAACTGTTTTTT.

This chain links TRBV28 with TRBJ2-1, with 9 positions matching TRBD1. Per the germline V gene, CDR1 is MDHEN and CDR2 is SYDVKM. V lost 5 bases to trimming and J lost 7 bases; unmatched junction nucleotides: 9. The CDR3 has 15 residues. The CDR3 loop reads CASSLSGTGKNEQFF. The DNA for the CDR3 is TGTGCCAGCAGTCTTTCCGGGACAGGGAAAAATGAGCAGTTCTTC.

The chain links TRBV5-1 to TRBJ2-7; maybe TRBD1 (8 bases). Trimming removed 3 bases at V and 0 bases at J, with 16 bases between. From germline, CDR1 is SGHRS and CDR2 YFSETQ. The CDR3 sequence is 16 residues long. CDR3 nucleotide sequence: TGCGCCAGCAGCTCGAACAGGGGGGAGGGCTCCTACGAGCAGTACTTC. Protein: CASSSNRGEGSYEQYF.

The chain uses TRBV5-1 and TRBJ2-2; 7 bases are shared with TRBD1. This CDR3 comprises 16 residues. CDR1 is SGHRS, CDR2 YFSETQ, per germline. The V and J ends lost 3 bases and 5 bases, in that order; junction bases with no gene match: 10. The CDR3 region is CASSWSQGRETGELFF. CDR3 DNA: TGCGCCAGCAGCTGGTCACAGGGGAGAGAAACCGGGGAGCTGTTTTTT.

The count of this clone is one. The chain joins TRBV5-1 to TRBJ1-1, with 7 bases fitting TRBD1. The ends lost 3 bases at V and 0 bases at J; junction bases unmatched: 2. Germline V lookup: CDR1 SGHRS, CDR2 YFSETQ. The CDR3 is 14 amino acids. The DNA for the CDR3 is TGCGCCAGCAGCTCGGGACAGCTGAACACTGAAGCTTTCTTT. Translating it yields CASSSGQLNTEAFF.

This clone was detected ten times or more. The CDR3 region has the DNA TGCAGCGCTCGACAGTACCACCAAGAGACCCAGTACTTC. It encodes CSARQYHQETQYF. This chain connects TRBV29-1 to TRBJ2-5; the D gene is possibly TRBD1 (5 bases). There are 13 residues in the CDR3. V was trimmed by 7 bases and J by 0 bases, leaving 12 bases between them. Germline CDR1 SQVTM, CDR2 ANQGSEA.

This clone was seen more than once but under ten times. V usage is TRBV5-6 and J usage is TRBJ1-2, with TRBD1 identical over 7 bases. CDR1 is SGHDT, CDR2 YYEEEE, per germline. J gave up 5 bases and V 2 bases, and 3 bases lay outside the gene matches. The CDR3 is made up of 13 amino acids. CDR3 nucleotide sequence: TGTGCCAGCAGCTTTGAGACAGGGTATGGCTACACCTTC. Protein product: CASSFETGYGYTF.

The chain is built from TRBV12-3 or TRBV12-4 and TRBJ1-2; D possibly corresponds to TRBD1 (5 bases). The V and J ends lost 8 bases and 4 bases respectively, with 14 bases between them. There are 13 residues in the CDR3. The CDR3 region has the DNA TGTGCCAGCGCCCCGGGGGGATCCTATGGCTACACCTTC. Translation: CASAPGGSYGYTF.

The chain is built from TRBV12-3 or TRBV12-4 and TRBJ1-5; a weak D match, TRBD1 (6 bases). The V end lost 5 bases, the J end lost 3 bases, and 8 bases lay between the germline ends. CDR3 length: 13 amino acids. This chain's CDR3 is CASSRTVNQPQHF. The CDR3 DNA reads as TGTGCCAGCAGTAGGACAGTCAATCAGCCCCAGCATTTT.

The chain links TRBV11-2 to TRBJ1-2, with D uncertain. CDR1 and CDR2 (germline): SGHAT, FQNNGV. The CDR3 is made up of 17 amino acids. V lost 0 bases, J lost 4 bases, and 18 bases lay in between. Here the CDR3 DNA reads TGTGCCAGCAGCTTAGATGTTCAGGCTCCGAACTTCTATGGCTACACCTTC. It codes for CASSLDVQAPNFYGYTF.

The V and J genes are TRBV5-4 and TRBJ1-2, with D possibly matching TRBD1 (6 bases). Per germline, CDR1 SGHNT and CDR2 YYREEE (reference sequence). Trimming cost V 4 bases and J 0 bases, with 10 bases left between them. This CDR3 region has 14 residues. CDR3 in amino acids: CASSGGQSNYGYTF. The CDR3, as DNA: TGTGCCAGCAGCGGCGGACAGTCTAACTATGGCTACACCTTC.

In its sample, this clone was seen once. The chain combines TRBV4-3 with TRBJ1-4, with D tentatively TRBD1 (5 bases). V lost 0 bases to trimming and J lost 6 bases, with 11 bases between them. The length of the CDR3 is 15 residues. Germline lookup yields CDR1 LGHNA and CDR2 YSLEER. CDR3 sequence reads: CASSQDEGAHEKLFF. The CDR3 DNA sequence: TGCGCCAGCAGCCAAGATGAAGGGGCGCATGAAAAACTGTTTTTT.

The chain couples TRBV11-2 to TRBJ2-1, with 9 bases matching TRBD2. Germline V gene sequence: CDR1 SGHAT, CDR2 FQNNGV. The V segment lost 0 bases and the J segment 3 bases; nucleotides outside the gene matches: 6. The CDR3 extends over 17 amino acids. This CDR3 reads CASSLEGLAGFYNEQFF. The CDR3 DNA follows: TGTGCCAGCAGCTTAGAGGGCCTAGCGGGGTTCTACAATGAGCAGTTCTTC.

The J gene is TRBJ1-4, the V gene TRBV2, with D maybe TRBD1 (6 bases). CDR3 length: 14 residues. Trimming stripped 5 bases from V and 5 bases from J, with 12 bases between. CDR1 is SNHLY and CDR2 is FYNNEI in the germline V gene. CDR3 loop: CASSLTGPNEKLFF. The CDR3 region has the DNA TGTGCCAGCAGTTTAACAGGGCCAAATGAAAAACTGTTTTTT.

The chain recombines TRBV27 with TRBJ1-1; 9 bases match TRBD1. V shed 5 bases and J 2 bases; nucleotides not matched to a gene: 3. This CDR3 has 14 residues. The germline gives CDR1 MNHEY, CDR2 SMNVEV (reference sequence). Written as DNA, the CDR3 is TGTGCCAGCAGTATAACAGGGGGCAACACTGAAGCTTTCTTT. It specifies CASSITGGNTEAFF.

The chain uses TRBV9 and TRBJ2-5; tentative D call: TRBD2 (5 bases). V was shortened by 1 base and J by 2 bases, with 12 bases between the two germline ends. Germline CDR1 and CDR2: SGDLS and YYNGEE. The CDR3 length is 15 residues. In DNA form, the CDR3 reads TGTGCCAGCAGCGTATTTGCGGAGGATCAAGAGACCCAGTACTTC. Translation gives CASSVFAEDQETQYF.